This T cell receptor (beta chain) originates from a study of cytomegalovirus exposure and HLA in healthy donors. Study-level points and caveats: Cytomegalovirus association was listed for 164 TCR beta chains.

CDR1 and CDR2 (germline): KGHSH, LQKENI. The CDR3 loop spans 13 amino acids. The V segment lost 6 bases and the J segment 5 bases; nucleotides outside the gene matches: 6. The repertoire was sequenced with immunoSEQ multiplex PCR; TCRdb's copy has only in-frame clones and lacks some. The sample carries some 140,000 clones, approximately 84% recorded once. A remark on this clone: Antigen: not known.

The donors were members of the validation cohort comprising about 130 subjects, separate from the roughly 680-subject first cohort. The chain recombines TRBV18 with TRBJ2-7; the match to TRBD1 covers 8 bases. Material for sequencing was PBMCs. The clonotype comes from a man aged 25-45 years in good health and CMV-seropositive. CDR3 region: CASSTRGQDEQYF. The CDR3 DNA reads TGTGCCAGCTCCACTAGGGGACAGGACGAGCAGTACTTC.